These 17 T cell receptor beta chains originate from one sample sequenced in a study of early T cells in non-severe SARS-CoV-2 infection. MiXCR, run by TCRdb on the 5' RACE reads, gives a single entry per CDR3 protein. The repertoire includes 55,000 to 70,000 distinct CDR3 sequences, 8.5% to 10% of them detected once, and under 9% sits in the top ten. Input material: whole blood. The receptor source for this set is an adult who was a healthcare worker with PCR-confirmed SARS-CoV-2 infection or an uninfected control (not recorded which).

This clonotype came up many times. The V and J genes are TRBV7-8 and TRBJ1-5, with a weak D call TRBD1 (5 bases). The ends were cut back, 2 bases at V and 7 bases at J, with 21 bases in the middle. This CDR3 comprises 17 residues. CDR1 SGHVS and CDR2 FQNEAQ come from the germline V gene. The CDR3 loop reads CASSLPSSGRAGQPQHF. CDR3 sequence (DNA): TGTGCCAGCAGCTTACCCTCGTCCGGCAGGGCAGGACAGCCCCAGCATTTT.

Comment on this clonotype: Germline and junction disagree at one end, which may indicate a read error. This chain links TRBV11-1 with TRBJ2-7, with TRBD2 identical over 8 bases. The CDR3 is 14 amino acids. Germline CDR1 reads SGHAT; CDR2 reads FQDESV (reference sequence). The CDR3, as DNA: TGTGTCAGCAGCCGTACTAGCGGTGGGTACGAGCAGTACTTC. Amino acids: CVSSRTSGGYEQYF. Supplemented by reference TRBV11-1 and TRBJ2-7, the full variable domain reads EAEVAQSPRYKITEKSQAVAFWCDPISGHATLYWYRQILGQGPELLVQFQDESVVDDSQLPKDRFSAERLKGVDSTLKIQPAELGDSAMYLCVSSRTSGGYEQYFGPGTRLTVT.

This clonotype was counted ten times or more. The chain has TRBV18 and TRBJ2-6; the D is unclear. Germline lookup yields CDR1 KGHSH and CDR2 LQKENI. CDR3 length equals 15 residues. V was trimmed by 0 bases and J by 0 bases, leaving 3 bases between them. CDR3 nucleotides: TGTGCCAGCTCACCACCCAGCTCTGGGGCCAACGTCCTGACTTTC. It yields the protein CASSPPSSGANVLTF.

At least ten counts were recorded for this clonotype. The J gene is TRBJ2-3, the V gene TRBV29-1, with no clear D. The CDR3 runs to 10 residues. Germline-derived CDR1 and CDR2 are SQVTM and ANQGSEA. V was cut by 4 bases and J by 4 bases, with 3 bases left in between. The chain's CDR3 is CSVVADTQYF. The CDR3 nucleotides read TGCAGCGTTGTTGCAGATACGCAGTATTTT.

This clonotype was counted ten times or more. This sequence joins TRBV6-4 and TRBJ2-3; D call uncertain. The CDR3 contains 10 residues. V shed 7 bases and J shed 9 bases, with 8 bases lying between them. Germline CDR1 is MRHNA and CDR2 is SNTAGT. The CDR3 region is CASTPWTQYF. The DNA of the CDR3 is TGTGCCAGCACCCCTTGGACGCAGTATTTT.

This clonotype has more than one count but fewer than ten. The chain carries TRBV20-1 and TRBJ2-3; 8 bases fit TRBD2. Germline V gene data show CDR1 as DFQATT and CDR2 as SNEGSKA (reference sequence). V trimming: 8 bases; J trimming: 3 bases; junction bases outside the gene matches: 7. The length of the CDR3 is 13 residues. The chain's CDR3 is CSPTSGTTDTQYF. CDR3 coding DNA: TGCAGTCCAACTAGCGGAACTACAGATACGCAGTATTTT.

This clonotype was recorded a few times. The rearrangement joins TRBV5-1 to TRBJ2-1; 11 bases map to TRBD2. Germline lookup yields CDR1 SGHRS and CDR2 YFSETQ. The junction had 8 bases not matched to a gene; V was cut back by 3 bases and J by 0 bases. The CDR3 is 18 amino acids. This CDR3 reads CASSSGLAGPYSYNEQFF. CDR3 DNA: TGCGCCAGCAGCTCCGGACTAGCGGGCCCCTACTCCTACAATGAGCAGTTCTTC.

This clonotype has at least ten counts. This rearrangement joins TRBV5-1 to TRBJ1-2, with 10 bases aligning to TRBD1. V was pared by 5 bases and J by 8 bases, with 6 bases of the junction left unmatched. Germline V gives CDR1 SGHRS, CDR2 YFSETQ. This CDR3 comprises 13 residues. The CDR3 is CASRPGQGEGYTF. CDR3 in DNA: TGCGCCAGCAGACCCGGACAGGGGGAGGGCTACACCTTC.

This clonotype was seen ten or more times. V and J are TRBV7-6 and TRBJ1-4; D is perhaps TRBD1 (5 bases). Trimming cost V 1 base and J 4 bases, with 10 bases left between them. Germline V gene data show CDR1 as SGHVS and CDR2 as FNYEAQ. CDR3 length: 15 residues. The CDR3 region has the DNA TGTGCCAGCAGCTTAGGAGGCCAGGGTAATGAAAAACTGTTTTTT. It is translated as CASSLGGQGNEKLFF.

V gene TRBV7-8 combines with J gene TRBJ2-7; the D gene is possibly TRBD2 (6 bases). Trimming stripped 3 bases from V and 3 bases from J, with 12 bases between. CDR1 is SGHVS and CDR2 is FQNEAQ in the germline V gene. The CDR3 sequence is 14 residues long. The CDR3 region is CASSFGTYIYEQYF. In nucleotides, the CDR3 is TGTGCCAGCAGCTTTGGGACTTACATCTACGAGCAGTACTTC.

The table lists this clonotype with a few counts. This chain connects TRBV18 to TRBJ1-1; no firm D call. Trimming left V 1 base short and J 1 base short, with 4 bases between. Germline V lookup: CDR1 KGHSH, CDR2 LQKENI. The CDR3 extends over 13 amino acids. DNA of the CDR3: TGTGCCAGCTCACCACTGGAGAACACTGAAGCTTTCTTT. Translating gives CASSPLENTEAFF.

The chain uses TRBV9 and TRBJ2-1; 8 bases line up with TRBD2. Germline-derived CDR1 and CDR2 are SGDLS and YYNGEE. The CDR3 has 15 residues. Trimming cost V 0 bases and J 4 bases; bases outside gene matches: 3. The CDR3: CASSVDGRVYNEQFF. The DNA of the CDR3 is TGTGCCAGCAGCGTAGACGGGAGGGTATACAATGAGCAGTTCTTC.

This sequence joins TRBV7-9 and TRBJ1-1; TRBD1 is a possible D gene (5 bases). Germline lookup yields CDR1 SEHNR and CDR2 FQNEAQ (reference sequence). CDR3 length equals 13 residues. Trimming took 5 bases from V and 2 from J, leaving 9 bases between them. CDR3 DNA: TGTGCCAGCAGCCTCAGGGATAACACTGAAGCTTTCTTT. It yields the protein CASSLRDNTEAFF.

There are many counts of this clonotype. The chain links TRBV7-2 to TRBJ1-5; possible D gene TRBD1, 6 bases. The CDR3 covers 16 residues. Between the trimmed V and J ends, which lost 4 bases and 7 bases, there was a span of 20 bases. CDR1 and CDR2 (germline): SGHTA, FQGNSA. DNA for the CDR3: TGTGCCAGCAGCTACCGGGACAAACAGGGAGGCCAGCCCCAGCATTTT. It translates to CASSYRDKQGGQPQHF. Full variable domain (missing parts from reference TRBV7-2 and TRBJ1-5): GAGVSQSPSNKVTEKGKDVELRCDPISGHTALYWYRQSLGQGLEFLIYFQGNSAPDKSGLPSDRFSAERTGGSVSTLTIQRTQQEDSAVYLCASSYRDKQGGQPQHFGDGTRLSIL.

This clonotype showed up just a few times. The chain recombines TRBV12-3 or TRBV12-4 with TRBJ2-7; D is possibly TRBD2 (6 bases). This CDR3 has 14 residues. The V end lost 8 bases, the J end lost 3 bases, and 17 bases lay between the germline ends. CDR3 sequence reads: CASRLPGGSYEQYF. Here the CDR3 DNA reads TGTGCCAGCCGACTTCCCGGGGGTAGCTACGAGCAGTACTTC.

This clonotype was observed many times. The chain is built from TRBV3-1 and TRBJ2-7, with 7 positions matching TRBD2. Germline lookup yields CDR1 LGHDT and CDR2 YNNKEL (reference sequence). The CDR3 spans 13 residues. V shed 4 bases and J 3 bases; nucleotides not matched to a gene: 3. The chain's CDR3 is CASSPGLVYEQYF. The DNA of the CDR3 is TGTGCCAGCAGCCCCGGACTAGTCTACGAGCAGTACTTC.

The chain recombines TRBV18 with TRBJ2-2; 7 nucleotides line up with TRBD1. V lost 6 bases, J lost 7 bases, and 8 bases stayed unmatched. This CDR3 comprises 14 residues. The germline CDR1 and CDR2 sequences are KGHSH and LQKENI. Here the CDR3 reads CASSPTGFSGELFF. CDR3 DNA: TGTGCCAGCTCGCCGACAGGGTTCAGCGGGGAGCTGTTTTTT.